Listed below are T cell receptor beta chains from one sample, sequenced in a study of cytomegalovirus exposure and HLA in healthy donors. Only in-frame clones appear in the TCRdb table, and some are missing; sequencing was by immunoSEQ multiplex PCR. The table lists about 270,000 clones, 70% to 90% of them singletons. The sample was PBMCs. These receptors were taken from a woman younger than 30 in good health and CMV-seronegative. CDR3s include the opening cysteine and the closing phenylalanine or tryptophan. A D gene is named only where the DNA matches it firmly. Some rows have no size entry. The others give once, few or many, or a class for an expanded clone.

size	V	D	J	DNA	CDR3
.	TRBV7-3	.	TRBJ2-2	TGTGCCAGCAGCTTACAGGGTACCCAGGGGACCGGGGAGCTGTTTTTT	CASSLQGTQGTGELFF
.	TRBV7-6	TRBD1	TRBJ2-3	TGTGCCAGCAGCCCTAGATGGGGGACAGGGATACCAGATACGCAGTATTTT	CASSPRWGTGIPDTQYF
few	TRBV13	TRBD2	TRBJ2-2	TGTGCCAGCACCCGTCGGACTAGCGGGAGTAACACCGGGGAGCTGTTTTTT	CASTRRTSGSNTGELFF
once	TRBV25-1	TRBD2	TRBJ2-7	TGTGCCAGCAGTCCTAGGGGAGGGGACGAGCAGTACTTC	CASSPRGGDEQYF
once	TRBV4-3	TRBD1	TRBJ2-7	TGCGCCAGCAGCCAAGGACAGGGAGCCTACGAGCAGTACTTC	CASSQGQGAYEQYF
.	TRBV7-2	.	TRBJ2-7	TGTGCCAGCAGCTTAGGACAGCTCCTGTACGAGCAGTACTTC	CASSLGQLLYEQYF
.	TRBV19	.	TRBJ2-7	TGTGCCAGTAATACAGGCTCCTACGAGCAGTACTTC	CASNTGSYEQYF
.	TRBV18	TRBD1	TRBJ2-7	TGTGCCAGCTCACCTACAATTCGGGACAGGGGGCTCTACGAGCAGTACTTC	CASSPTIRDRGLYEQYF
.	TRBV11-2	.	TRBJ2-7	TGTGCCAGCAGCTTACTATCCAGGGCTAACTCCTACGAGCAGTACTTC	CASSLLSRANSYEQYF
once	TRBV6-5	TRBD1	TRBJ1-5	TGTGCCAGCAGGGGACAGATTAATCAGCCCCAGCATTTT	CASRGQINQPQHF